These T cell receptor beta chains were read from a single sample in a study of cytomegalovirus exposure and HLA in healthy donors. Clones were sequenced by immunoSEQ multiplex PCR, and TCRdb holds only the in-frame ones, with some missing. Seen here are over 200,000 clones, 85% to 90% observed once, and the top ten hold 0.3% to 0.4%. The source material was PBMCs. These receptors were collected from a woman aged 18-30 years in good health and CMV-seronegative. The CDR3 runs from the conserved cysteine through the conserved F or W. A D gene is named only where the DNA matches it firmly. Clone size appears in some rows only: once, few, many, or a class for an expanded clone.

v_gene: TRBV4-2
j_gene: TRBJ2-1
d_gene: TRBD2
abundance: .
CDR3aa: CASSPSTSGGYNEQFF
CDR3nt: TGTGCCAGCAGCCCAAGTACTAGCGGGGGTTACAATGAGCAGTTCTTC

v_gene: TRBV5-4
j_gene: TRBJ1-1
d_gene: .
abundance: .
CDR3aa: CASRSGLDTEAFF
CDR3nt: TGTGCCAGCCGTTCGGGGTTAGACACTGAAGCTTTCTTT

v_gene: TRBV7-9
j_gene: TRBJ1-1
d_gene: TRBD1
abundance: .
CDR3aa: CASSPSDRASNTEAFF
CDR3nt: TGTGCCAGCAGCCCCTCCGACAGGGCCTCGAACACTGAAGCTTTCTTT

v_gene: TRBV10-2
j_gene: TRBJ2-1
d_gene: .
abundance: .
CDR3aa: CASSSQGNEQFF
CDR3nt: TGCGCCAGCAGTTCGCAGGGCAATGAGCAGTTCTTC

v_gene: TRBV11-2
j_gene: TRBJ1-3
d_gene: .
abundance: few
CDR3aa: CASSLGQNSGNTIYF
CDR3nt: TGTGCCAGCAGCTTAGGACAGAACTCTGGAAACACCATATATTTT

v_gene: TRBV6-5
j_gene: TRBJ1-5
d_gene: .
abundance: .
CDR3aa: CASSPQVLGQPQHF
CDR3nt: TGTGCCAGCAGTCCACAGGTTCTCGGTCAGCCCCAGCATTTT

v_gene: TRBV28
j_gene: TRBJ1-1
d_gene: TRBD1
abundance: .
CDR3aa: CASSWYRGTEAFF
CDR3nt: TGTGCCAGCAGTTGGTACAGGGGGACTGAAGCTTTCTTT

v_gene: TRBV9
j_gene: TRBJ2-1
d_gene: TRBD1
abundance: .
CDR3aa: CASSASGTGLNEQFF
CDR3nt: TGTGCCAGCAGCGCCTCCGGGACAGGGCTTAATGAGCAGTTCTTC

v_gene: TRBV15
j_gene: TRBJ1-5
d_gene: .
abundance: .
CDR3aa: CATSTFGQKLYQPQHF
CDR3nt: TGTGCCACCAGCACTTTCGGACAGAAGCTATATCAGCCCCAGCATTTT

v_gene: TRBV4-1
j_gene: TRBJ2-2
d_gene: .
abundance: .
CDR3aa: CASSPLTASSGELFF
CDR3nt: TGCGCCAGCAGCCCCCTCACCGCTAGTTCCGGGGAGCTGTTTTTT

v_gene: TRBV5-6
j_gene: TRBJ2-5
d_gene: TRBD2
abundance: .
CDR3aa: CASSCRLAGEETQYF
CDR3nt: TGTGCCAGCAGCTGCCGACTAGCGGGGGAAGAGACCCAGTACTTC

v_gene: TRBV7-9
j_gene: TRBJ2-1
d_gene: TRBD2
abundance: .
CDR3aa: CASSLRTSGDYNEQFF
CDR3nt: TGTGCCAGCAGCTTACGGACTAGCGGGGATTACAATGAGCAGTTCTTC

v_gene: TRBV7-2
j_gene: TRBJ1-6
d_gene: .
abundance: .
CDR3aa: CASSHTRDPPLHF
CDR3nt: TGTGCCAGCAGCCATACCAGGGATCCACCCCTCCACTTT

v_gene: TRBV7-2
j_gene: TRBJ1-3
d_gene: .
abundance: once
CDR3aa: CASTPVARWNTIYF
CDR3nt: TGTGCCAGCACCCCGGTCGCCCGGTGGAACACCATATATTTT

v_gene: TRBV5-1
j_gene: TRBJ2-1
d_gene: .
abundance: .
CDR3aa: CASSSTGSSEQFF
CDR3nt: TGCGCCAGCAGCTCGACAGGATCGAGTGAGCAGTTCTTC

v_gene: TRBV4-3
j_gene: TRBJ2-7
d_gene: .
abundance: .
CDR3aa: CASSQGTTYEQYF
CDR3nt: TGCGCCAGCAGTCAGGGAACTACCTACGAGCAGTACTTC

v_gene: TRBV11-1
j_gene: TRBJ1-2
d_gene: TRBD1
abundance: .
CDR3aa: CASSPGTGSYGYTF
CDR3nt: TGTGCCAGCAGCCCAGGGACAGGGAGCTATGGCTACACCTTC

v_gene: TRBV28
j_gene: TRBJ1-2
d_gene: .
abundance: .
CDR3aa: CASSYRNSYGYTF
CDR3nt: TGTGCCAGCAGTTACAGGAACTCCTATGGCTACACCTTC

v_gene: TRBV19
j_gene: TRBJ1-2
d_gene: .
abundance: .
CDR3aa: CASSLKHGPSRAGGYTF
CDR3nt: TGTGCCAGTAGTCTTAAGCACGGGCCTTCGAGAGCGGGTGGCTACACCTTC

v_gene: TRBV6-4
j_gene: TRBJ2-3
d_gene: TRBD2
abundance: .
CDR3aa: CASSASGVTDTQYF
CDR3nt: TGTGCCAGCAGTGCTAGCGGGGTCACAGATACGCAGTATTTT

v_gene: TRBV5-1
j_gene: TRBJ2-1
d_gene: .
abundance: .
CDR3aa: CASSLVAGYNEQFF
CDR3nt: TGCGCCAGCAGCTTGGTCGCCGGGTACAATGAGCAGTTCTTC

v_gene: TRBV6-5
j_gene: TRBJ1-2
d_gene: TRBD1
abundance: .
CDR3aa: CASSYRQGGYGYTF
CDR3nt: TGTGCCAGCAGTTACCGACAGGGCGGTTATGGCTACACCTTC

v_gene: TRBV9
j_gene: TRBJ1-2
d_gene: .
abundance: once
CDR3aa: CASSVATQTRAGGYTF
CDR3nt: TGTGCCAGCAGCGTAGCTACCCAAACGAGGGCCGGCGGCTACACCTTC

v_gene: TRBV6-4
j_gene: TRBJ1-6
d_gene: .
abundance: once
CDR3aa: CASSASWGDNSPLHF
CDR3nt: TGTGCCAGCAGTGCATCATGGGGGGATAATTCACCCCTCCACTTT

v_gene: TRBV4-2
j_gene: TRBJ1-3
d_gene: TRBD1
abundance: .
CDR3aa: CASRRDRNTIYF
CDR3nt: TGTGCCAGCAGGCGGGACAGGAACACCATATATTTT

v_gene: TRBV5-6
j_gene: TRBJ2-7
d_gene: .
abundance: .
CDR3aa: CASRSSTYEQYF
CDR3nt: TGTGCCAGCAGAAGCTCCACCTACGAGCAGTACTTC

v_gene: TRBV2
j_gene: TRBJ1-4
d_gene: .
abundance: .
CDR3aa: CASIQDEKLFF
CDR3nt: TGTGCCAGCATCCAGGATGAAAAACTGTTTTTT